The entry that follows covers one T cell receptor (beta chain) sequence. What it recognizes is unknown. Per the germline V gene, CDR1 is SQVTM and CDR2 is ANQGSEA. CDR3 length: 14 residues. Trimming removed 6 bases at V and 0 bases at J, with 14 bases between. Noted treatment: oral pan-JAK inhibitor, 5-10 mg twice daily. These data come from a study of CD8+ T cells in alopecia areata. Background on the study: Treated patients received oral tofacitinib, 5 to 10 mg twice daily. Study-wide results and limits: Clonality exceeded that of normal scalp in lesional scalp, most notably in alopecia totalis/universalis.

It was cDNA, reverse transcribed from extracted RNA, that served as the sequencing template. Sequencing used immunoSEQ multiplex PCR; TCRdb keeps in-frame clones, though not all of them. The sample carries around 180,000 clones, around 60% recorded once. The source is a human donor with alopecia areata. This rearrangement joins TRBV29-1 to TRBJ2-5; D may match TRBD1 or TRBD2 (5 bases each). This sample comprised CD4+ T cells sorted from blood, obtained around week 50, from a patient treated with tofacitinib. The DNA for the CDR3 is TGCAGCGTCGGGGCGGTGTTGTACCAAGAGACCCAGTACTTC. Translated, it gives CSVGAVLYQETQYF.